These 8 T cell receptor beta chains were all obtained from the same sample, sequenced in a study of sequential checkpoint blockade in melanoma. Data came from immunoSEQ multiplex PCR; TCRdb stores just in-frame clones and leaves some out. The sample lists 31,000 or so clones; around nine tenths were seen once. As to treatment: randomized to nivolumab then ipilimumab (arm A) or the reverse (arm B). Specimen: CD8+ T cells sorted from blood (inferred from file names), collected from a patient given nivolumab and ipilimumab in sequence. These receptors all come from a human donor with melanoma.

The CDR3 nucleotides read TGTGCCAGCCTCCGCAGGGGTCTAGCGGAGACCTACGAGCAGTACTTC. Protein: CASLRRGLAETYEQYF. The chain recombines TRBV2 with TRBJ2-7, with D perhaps matching TRBD2 (7 bases). The CDR3 loop spans 16 amino acids. Germline loops: CDR1 SNHLY, CDR2 FYNNEI. V gave up 8 bases and J gave up 2 bases, with 22 bases separating them.

CDR3 sequence reads: CASSDLAVGEQFF. CDR3 coding DNA: TGTGCCAGCAGTGATCTGGCGGTGGGTGAGCAGTTCTTC. This chain uses TRBV6-4 with TRBJ2-1; D unclear. V dropped 3 bases and J dropped 9 bases, with 12 bases sitting between them. Germline V lookup: CDR1 MRHNA, CDR2 SNTAGT. CDR3 length: 13 amino acids.

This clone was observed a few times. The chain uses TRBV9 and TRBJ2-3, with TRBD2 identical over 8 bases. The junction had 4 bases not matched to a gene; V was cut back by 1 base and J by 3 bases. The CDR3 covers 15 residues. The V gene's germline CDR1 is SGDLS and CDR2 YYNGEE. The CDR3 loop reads CASSVIPSGTDTQYF. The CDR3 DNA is TGTGCCAGCAGCGTAATCCCTAGCGGGACAGATACGCAGTATTTT.

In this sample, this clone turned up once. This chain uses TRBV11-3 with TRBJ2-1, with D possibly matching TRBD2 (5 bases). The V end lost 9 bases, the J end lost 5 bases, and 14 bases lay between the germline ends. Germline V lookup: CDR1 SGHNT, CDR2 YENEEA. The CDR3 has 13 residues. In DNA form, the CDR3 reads TGTGCCAGTAGGTCCGGGGTCGACAATGAGCAGTTCTTC. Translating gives CASRSGVDNEQFF.

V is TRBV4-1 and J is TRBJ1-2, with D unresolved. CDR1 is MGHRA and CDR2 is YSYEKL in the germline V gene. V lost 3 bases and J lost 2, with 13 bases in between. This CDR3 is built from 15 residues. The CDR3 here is CASSHLVGQNYGYTF. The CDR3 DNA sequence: TGCGCCAGCAGCCACTTAGTTGGGCAGAACTATGGCTACACCTTC.

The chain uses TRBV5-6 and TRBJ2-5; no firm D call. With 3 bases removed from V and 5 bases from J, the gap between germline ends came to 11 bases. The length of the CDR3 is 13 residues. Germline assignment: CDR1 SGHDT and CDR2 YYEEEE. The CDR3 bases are TGTGCCAGCAGCTGGCCCGCCTCCGAGACCCAGTACTTC. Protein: CASSWPASETQYF. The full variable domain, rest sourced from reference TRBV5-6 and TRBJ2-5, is DAGVTQSPTHLIKTRGQQVTLRCSPKSGHDTVSWYQQALGQGPQFIFQYYEEEERQRGNFPDRFSGHQFPNYSSELNVNALLLGDSALYLCASSWPASETQYFGPGTRLLVL.

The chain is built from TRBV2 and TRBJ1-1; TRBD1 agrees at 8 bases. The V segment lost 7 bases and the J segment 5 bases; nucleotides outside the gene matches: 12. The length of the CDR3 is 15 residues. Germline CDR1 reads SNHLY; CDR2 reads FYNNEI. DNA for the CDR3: TGTGCCAGCAACCGACAGGGGCCGGGTCGGACTGAAGCTTTCTTT. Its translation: CASNRQGPGRTEAFF.

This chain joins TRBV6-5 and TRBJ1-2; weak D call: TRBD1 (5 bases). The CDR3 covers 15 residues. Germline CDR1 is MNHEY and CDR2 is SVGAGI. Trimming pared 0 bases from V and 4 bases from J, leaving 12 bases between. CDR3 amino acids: CASSYSAGFPYGYTF. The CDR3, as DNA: TGTGCCAGCAGTTACTCGGCAGGGTTTCCCTATGGCTACACCTTC.